This record concerns one T cell receptor (beta chain) sequence. What it binds is not known. MiXCR, run by TCRdb on the reads, gives a single entry per CDR3 protein. Altogether 250,000 to 300,000 distinct CDR3 sequences are present, about 26% being singletons, with the ten largest covering about 15%. This entry belongs to a study of T cell repertoires in cytomegalovirus infection. Study information: Signatures in public TCR beta sequences pointed to both CMV infection and matching HLA type.

V trimming: 4 bases; J trimming: 2 bases; junction bases outside the gene matches: 9. The CDR3 is 18 amino acids. CDR1 is LNHDA, CDR2 SQIVND, per germline (reference sequence). Study-wide results and limits: There were carriers of CMV plus the relevant HLA, and cumulative public TCR beta family frequency identified them. CMV-specific TCR beta clonotypes restricted by HLA-C were the ones dominating the ex vivo response.

Sequencing was carried out using PBMCs. The chain employs TRBV19 and TRBJ2-3; 13 bases align to TRBD2. The sequence was obtained from a human donor in good health (CMV status not recorded). Some clones in this sample may be carry-over from other donors' samples. CDR3 coding DNA: TGTGCCAGTAGTAAACCCCAACTAGCGGGGGGGCACACAGATACGCAGTATTTT. It translates to CASSKPQLAGGHTDTQYF.